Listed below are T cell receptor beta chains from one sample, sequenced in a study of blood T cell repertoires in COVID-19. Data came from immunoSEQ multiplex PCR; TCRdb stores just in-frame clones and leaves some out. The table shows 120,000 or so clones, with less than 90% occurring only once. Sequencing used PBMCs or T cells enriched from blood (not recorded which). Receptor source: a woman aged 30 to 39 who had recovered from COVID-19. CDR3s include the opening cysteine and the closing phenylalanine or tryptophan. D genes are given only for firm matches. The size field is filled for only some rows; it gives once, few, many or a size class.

cdr3_nt: TGTGCCAGCAGCCAAGCGGGAGCGGGAGAGACCCAGTACTTC
cdr3_aa: CASSQAGAGETQYF
clone_size: NA
v_call: TRBV3-1/TRBV3-2
d_call: NA
j_call: TRBJ2-5

cdr3_nt: TGTGCCGCTGGCGGGGGAGCAGTCTACGAGCAGTACTTC
cdr3_aa: CAAGGGAVYEQYF
clone_size: NA
v_call: TRBV25-1
d_call: TRBD2
j_call: TRBJ2-7

cdr3_nt: TGTGCCAGCAGCCCCTGGGCTAGCGGGAGGGGGGGGCACCAAGAGACCCAGTACTTC
cdr3_aa: CASSPWASGRGGHQETQYF
clone_size: NA
v_call: TRBV21-1
d_call: NA
j_call: TRBJ2-5

cdr3_nt: TGTGCCAGCACGATAGGGGGCGATTTAGAGCAGTACTTC
cdr3_aa: CASTIGGDLEQYF
clone_size: NA
v_call: TRBV2
d_call: TRBD1
j_call: TRBJ2-7

cdr3_nt: TGTGCCAGCAGCCGCCGGACAGGCTATGGCTACACCTTC
cdr3_aa: CASSRRTGYGYTF
clone_size: NA
v_call: TRBV5-6
d_call: TRBD1
j_call: TRBJ1-2

cdr3_nt: TGTGCCAGCAGTCGTCATCTTAGAGAGGGAGAGCAGTACTTC
cdr3_aa: CASSRHLREGEQYF
clone_size: NA
v_call: TRBV6-2/TRBV6-3
d_call: NA
j_call: TRBJ2-7

cdr3_nt: TGTGCCAGCAGCTCTGGGACTAGCGGGAGGGCGGTAAACATTCAGTACTTC
cdr3_aa: CASSSGTSGRAVNIQYF
clone_size: NA
v_call: TRBV7-9
d_call: TRBD2
j_call: TRBJ2-4

cdr3_nt: TGTGCCAGCAGTTCTTTTCGGGGTAGCGGGAGGGAGACCCAGTACTTC
cdr3_aa: CASSSFRGSGRETQYF
clone_size: NA
v_call: TRBV28
d_call: TRBD2
j_call: TRBJ2-5

cdr3_nt: TGTGCCAGCAGCTCCCTGGGATCGGGGTCTGGAAACACCATATATTTT
cdr3_aa: CASSSLGSGSGNTIYF
clone_size: NA
v_call: TRBV7-2
d_call: NA
j_call: TRBJ1-3

cdr3_nt: TGTGCCAGTAGTACGGGACAGGGTTCGCTGTTTTTT
cdr3_aa: CASSTGQGSLFF
clone_size: NA
v_call: TRBV19
d_call: TRBD1
j_call: TRBJ2-2

cdr3_nt: TGTGCCAGCAGCCGCTTAGTCGGGACAGGGGGCAGAAAACTGTTTTTT
cdr3_aa: CASSRLVGTGGRKLFF
clone_size: NA
v_call: TRBV5-8
d_call: TRBD1
j_call: TRBJ1-4

cdr3_nt: TGTGCCAGCAGTTTCCGGCGGGGGGGTGGAGCAGATACGCAGTATTTT
cdr3_aa: CASSFRRGGGADTQYF
clone_size: NA
v_call: TRBV28
d_call: TRBD2
j_call: TRBJ2-3

cdr3_nt: TGTGCCAGCAGCCAAGATCTGAAGCGGGAGAGGGAGACCCAGTACTTC
cdr3_aa: CASSQDLKRERETQYF
clone_size: NA
v_call: TRBV3-1/TRBV3-2
d_call: TRBD2
j_call: TRBJ2-5

cdr3_nt: TGCGCCAGCAGCCAACGACCGGGACTAGCGCTATACAATGAGCAGTTCTTC
cdr3_aa: CASSQRPGLALYNEQFF
clone_size: NA
v_call: TRBV4-3
d_call: TRBD2
j_call: TRBJ2-1

cdr3_nt: TGTGCCAGCACTCAGATCGTCAATCAGCCCCAGCATTTT
cdr3_aa: CASTQIVNQPQHF
clone_size: NA
v_call: TRBV28
d_call: NA
j_call: TRBJ1-5

cdr3_nt: TGTGCCAGCAGCCAAGCTAGGTACGAGCAGTACTTC
cdr3_aa: CASSQARYEQYF
clone_size: NA
v_call: TRBV3-1/TRBV3-2
d_call: NA
j_call: TRBJ2-7

cdr3_nt: TGCGCCAGCAGCCAACATACACTAGCGGGAGACCACGAGCAGTACTTC
cdr3_aa: CASSQHTLAGDHEQYF
clone_size: NA
v_call: TRBV5-1
d_call: TRBD2
j_call: TRBJ2-7

cdr3_nt: TGTGCCAGCAGCTCGGGACTAGCGGGAGGCAATGAGCAGTTCTTC
cdr3_aa: CASSSGLAGGNEQFF
clone_size: NA
v_call: TRBV11-2
d_call: TRBD2
j_call: TRBJ2-1

cdr3_nt: TGTGCCAGCAGCCTGCCGGGAGTGAGAGAGCAGTACTTC
cdr3_aa: CASSLPGVREQYF
clone_size: NA
v_call: TRBV11-2
d_call: NA
j_call: TRBJ2-7

cdr3_nt: TGTGCCAGTAGTATCGGGACTCCGGGGGGCACTGAAGCTTTCTTT
cdr3_aa: CASSIGTPGGTEAFF
clone_size: NA
v_call: TRBV19
d_call: NA
j_call: TRBJ1-1

cdr3_nt: TGTGCCAGCAGCTTAGCTAGGGGTAGCAATCAGCCCCAGCATTTT
cdr3_aa: CASSLARGSNQPQHF
clone_size: NA
v_call: TRBV7-8
d_call: NA
j_call: TRBJ1-5

cdr3_nt: TGTGCCAGCAGCTACGACAGGAACTATGGCTACACCTTC
cdr3_aa: CASSYDRNYGYTF
clone_size: NA
v_call: TRBV12-3/TRBV12-4
d_call: NA
j_call: TRBJ1-2

cdr3_nt: TGTGCCTGGAGTGTACAGGGGGTCTACGAGCAGTACTTC
cdr3_aa: CAWSVQGVYEQYF
clone_size: once
v_call: TRBV30
d_call: TRBD1
j_call: TRBJ2-7

cdr3_nt: TGTGCCAGTAGTAGGAGAGGGGGTTCCACCGGGGAGCTGTTTTTT
cdr3_aa: CASSRRGGSTGELFF
clone_size: once
v_call: TRBV19
d_call: NA
j_call: TRBJ2-2

cdr3_nt: TGTGCCAGCAGAGAGGCGGCGGGAACAGATACGCAGTATTTT
cdr3_aa: CASREAAGTDTQYF
clone_size: NA
v_call: TRBV6-5
d_call: NA
j_call: TRBJ2-3

cdr3_nt: TGCGCCAGCAGCTTGGGAGCGGGAGGGGCAAATGAGCAGTTCTTC
cdr3_aa: CASSLGAGGANEQFF
clone_size: NA
v_call: TRBV5-1
d_call: TRBD2
j_call: TRBJ2-1

cdr3_nt: TGTGCCAGCAGCCGGACAGGGGTAAGGCCCCAGCATTTT
cdr3_aa: CASSRTGVRPQHF
clone_size: NA
v_call: TRBV12-3/TRBV12-4
d_call: TRBD1
j_call: TRBJ1-5

cdr3_nt: TGTGCCAGCAGTTTAACCGGGTCCTACGAGCAGTACTTC
cdr3_aa: CASSLTGSYEQYF
clone_size: NA
v_call: TRBV27
d_call: NA
j_call: TRBJ2-7

cdr3_nt: TGTGCCAGTAGTATCCCAGGGGGGGAGACCCAGTACTTC
cdr3_aa: CASSIPGGETQYF
clone_size: NA
v_call: TRBV19
d_call: NA
j_call: TRBJ2-5

cdr3_nt: TGTGCCAGCAGCTTAGAGCGGTTGCCCAATGAGCAGTTCTTC
cdr3_aa: CASSLERLPNEQFF
clone_size: NA
v_call: TRBV7-2
d_call: NA
j_call: TRBJ2-1

cdr3_nt: TGTGCCAGCAGCTTGTCACTCCCTAACACTGAAGCTTTCTTT
cdr3_aa: CASSLSLPNTEAFF
clone_size: NA
v_call: TRBV13
d_call: NA
j_call: TRBJ1-1

cdr3_nt: TGCGCCAGCAGCCAACCGGGACAGGGCTACGAGCAGTACTTC
cdr3_aa: CASSQPGQGYEQYF
clone_size: NA
v_call: TRBV4-1
d_call: TRBD1
j_call: TRBJ2-7

cdr3_nt: TGTGCCAGCAGTGACTCGGCCGCAGGGGGCGGCGGGGAGCTGTTTTTT
cdr3_aa: CASSDSAAGGGGELFF
clone_size: many
v_call: TRBV6-4
d_call: TRBD1
j_call: TRBJ2-2

cdr3_nt: TGTGCCAGCAGCTTCGACAGGCGGAACACTGAAGCTTTCTTT
cdr3_aa: CASSFDRRNTEAFF
clone_size: few
v_call: TRBV5-8
d_call: NA
j_call: TRBJ1-1

cdr3_nt: TGTGCCAGCAGTCGGACAGGTGGGAGCTACGAGCAGTACTTC
cdr3_aa: CASSRTGGSYEQYF
clone_size: NA
v_call: TRBV28
d_call: TRBD1
j_call: TRBJ2-7

cdr3_nt: TGTGCCAGCAGCGTAGGGCTTGGGAGCTCTGGGGCCAACGTCCTGACTTTC
cdr3_aa: CASSVGLGSSGANVLTF
clone_size: NA
v_call: TRBV9
d_call: NA
j_call: TRBJ2-6

cdr3_nt: TGCGCCAGCAGCTTAATCGGTAGCGGGAGTGCAGATACGCAGTATTTT
cdr3_aa: CASSLIGSGSADTQYF
clone_size: NA
v_call: TRBV5-1
d_call: TRBD2
j_call: TRBJ2-3

cdr3_nt: TGTGCCAGCAGCCCCGGGGGGGAGGGGACCTACGAGCAGTACTTC
cdr3_aa: CASSPGGEGTYEQYF
clone_size: NA
v_call: TRBV5-4
d_call: TRBD2
j_call: TRBJ2-7

cdr3_nt: TGCGCCAGCAGCTCAGTAGCTTCTGGAAACACCATATATTTT
cdr3_aa: CASSSVASGNTIYF
clone_size: few
v_call: TRBV5-1
d_call: NA
j_call: TRBJ1-3

cdr3_nt: TGTGCCTGGGGCAGAAACTCCTACGAGCAGTACTTC
cdr3_aa: CAWGRNSYEQYF
clone_size: NA
v_call: TRBV30
d_call: NA
j_call: TRBJ2-7

cdr3_nt: TGTGCCAGCAGCTTAGTGGTGGCTAGCGGGAGGGCAGGGGAGCAGTACTTC
cdr3_aa: CASSLVVASGRAGEQYF
clone_size: NA
v_call: TRBV7-6
d_call: TRBD2
j_call: TRBJ2-7

cdr3_nt: TGTGCCAGCAGTCAGGGGCCCCGCCTTAATGAAGCTTTCTTT
cdr3_aa: CASSQGPRLNEAFF
clone_size: NA
v_call: TRBV28
d_call: NA
j_call: TRBJ1-1

cdr3_nt: TGTGCCAGCAGTGGGGGATCTCTAGCGACTCGCACCGGGGAGCTGTTTTTT
cdr3_aa: CASSGGSLATRTGELFF
clone_size: NA
v_call: TRBV2
d_call: NA
j_call: TRBJ2-2

cdr3_nt: TGTGCCAGCAGCGTAGGTTTCGGACAGGGGGCGCTTTCGAGTGGCTACACCTTC
cdr3_aa: CASSVGFGQGALSSGYTF
clone_size: NA
v_call: TRBV9
d_call: TRBD1
j_call: TRBJ1-2

cdr3_nt: TGTGCCAGCAGCCAAGATGGTAGACAGGGATGGGAAAAACTGTTTTTT
cdr3_aa: CASSQDGRQGWEKLFF
clone_size: NA
v_call: TRBV3-1/TRBV3-2
d_call: TRBD1
j_call: TRBJ1-4

cdr3_nt: TGTGCCACCAGCAGAGTTGAGGGAAAGCGCAATGAGCAGTTCTTC
cdr3_aa: CATSRVEGKRNEQFF
clone_size: NA
v_call: TRBV15
d_call: NA
j_call: TRBJ2-1

cdr3_nt: TGTGCCTGGATCGCGACAGGGGGCGGCTCACCCCTCCACTTT
cdr3_aa: CAWIATGGGSPLHF
clone_size: NA
v_call: TRBV30
d_call: TRBD1
j_call: TRBJ1-6

cdr3_nt: TGTGCCAGCAGCCGGGGGACAGGGCTTAACGAGCAGTACTTC
cdr3_aa: CASSRGTGLNEQYF
clone_size: NA
v_call: TRBV5-6
d_call: TRBD1
j_call: TRBJ2-7

cdr3_nt: TGTGCCAGCAGCCCACAAACCGGACAGGTTGAGGACTTC
cdr3_aa: CASSPQTGQVEDF
clone_size: NA
v_call: TRBV7-3
d_call: TRBD1
j_call: TRBJ2-5

cdr3_nt: TGCGCCAGCAGCCAAATAGCGGGAGGATACAATGAGCAGTTCTTC
cdr3_aa: CASSQIAGGYNEQFF
clone_size: NA
v_call: TRBV4-1
d_call: TRBD2
j_call: TRBJ2-1

cdr3_nt: TGTGCCAGCAGCCCTAAAAACATTCAGTACTTC
cdr3_aa: CASSPKNIQYF
clone_size: NA
v_call: TRBV3-1/TRBV3-2
d_call: NA
j_call: TRBJ2-4

cdr3_nt: TGTGCCAGCAACTACGTCGGTGACGCGAACACCGGGGAGCTGTTTTTT
cdr3_aa: CASNYVGDANTGELFF
clone_size: NA
v_call: TRBV9
d_call: NA
j_call: TRBJ2-2

cdr3_nt: TGCGCCAGCAGCCCCGAGGCTAGCGGGGTTACCGGGGAGCTGTTTTTT
cdr3_aa: CASSPEASGVTGELFF
clone_size: NA
v_call: TRBV5-1
d_call: TRBD2
j_call: TRBJ2-2

cdr3_nt: TGTGCCAGCAGCCTAGGGACTAGCGGGAGCTACGAGCAGTACTTC
cdr3_aa: CASSLGTSGSYEQYF
clone_size: NA
v_call: TRBV4-2
d_call: TRBD2
j_call: TRBJ2-7

cdr3_nt: TGTGCCAGCAGTCCCCTTTCTAGCGGGAAGGCGCAGGAGCAGTACTTC
cdr3_aa: CASSPLSSGKAQEQYF
clone_size: NA
v_call: TRBV27
d_call: TRBD2
j_call: TRBJ2-7

cdr3_nt: TGTGCCAGCAGCCGCGAGGTTAGCGGTTCCTACGAGCAGTACTTC
cdr3_aa: CASSREVSGSYEQYF
clone_size: NA
v_call: TRBV5-4
d_call: NA
j_call: TRBJ2-7

cdr3_nt: TGTGCCAGCAGCCCTAGCGGGAGAGGATACGAGCAGTACTTC
cdr3_aa: CASSPSGRGYEQYF
clone_size: NA
v_call: TRBV7-2
d_call: TRBD2
j_call: TRBJ2-7

cdr3_nt: TGTGCCTGGAGTGAAGACAGGGCCCATAATCAGCCCCAGCATTTT
cdr3_aa: CAWSEDRAHNQPQHF
clone_size: NA
v_call: TRBV30
d_call: TRBD1
j_call: TRBJ1-5

cdr3_nt: TGCAGTGCTAGTGGGGCTAGCGGGAGATGGACCGGGGAGCTGTTTTTT
cdr3_aa: CSASGASGRWTGELFF
clone_size: once
v_call: TRBV20-1
d_call: TRBD2
j_call: TRBJ2-2